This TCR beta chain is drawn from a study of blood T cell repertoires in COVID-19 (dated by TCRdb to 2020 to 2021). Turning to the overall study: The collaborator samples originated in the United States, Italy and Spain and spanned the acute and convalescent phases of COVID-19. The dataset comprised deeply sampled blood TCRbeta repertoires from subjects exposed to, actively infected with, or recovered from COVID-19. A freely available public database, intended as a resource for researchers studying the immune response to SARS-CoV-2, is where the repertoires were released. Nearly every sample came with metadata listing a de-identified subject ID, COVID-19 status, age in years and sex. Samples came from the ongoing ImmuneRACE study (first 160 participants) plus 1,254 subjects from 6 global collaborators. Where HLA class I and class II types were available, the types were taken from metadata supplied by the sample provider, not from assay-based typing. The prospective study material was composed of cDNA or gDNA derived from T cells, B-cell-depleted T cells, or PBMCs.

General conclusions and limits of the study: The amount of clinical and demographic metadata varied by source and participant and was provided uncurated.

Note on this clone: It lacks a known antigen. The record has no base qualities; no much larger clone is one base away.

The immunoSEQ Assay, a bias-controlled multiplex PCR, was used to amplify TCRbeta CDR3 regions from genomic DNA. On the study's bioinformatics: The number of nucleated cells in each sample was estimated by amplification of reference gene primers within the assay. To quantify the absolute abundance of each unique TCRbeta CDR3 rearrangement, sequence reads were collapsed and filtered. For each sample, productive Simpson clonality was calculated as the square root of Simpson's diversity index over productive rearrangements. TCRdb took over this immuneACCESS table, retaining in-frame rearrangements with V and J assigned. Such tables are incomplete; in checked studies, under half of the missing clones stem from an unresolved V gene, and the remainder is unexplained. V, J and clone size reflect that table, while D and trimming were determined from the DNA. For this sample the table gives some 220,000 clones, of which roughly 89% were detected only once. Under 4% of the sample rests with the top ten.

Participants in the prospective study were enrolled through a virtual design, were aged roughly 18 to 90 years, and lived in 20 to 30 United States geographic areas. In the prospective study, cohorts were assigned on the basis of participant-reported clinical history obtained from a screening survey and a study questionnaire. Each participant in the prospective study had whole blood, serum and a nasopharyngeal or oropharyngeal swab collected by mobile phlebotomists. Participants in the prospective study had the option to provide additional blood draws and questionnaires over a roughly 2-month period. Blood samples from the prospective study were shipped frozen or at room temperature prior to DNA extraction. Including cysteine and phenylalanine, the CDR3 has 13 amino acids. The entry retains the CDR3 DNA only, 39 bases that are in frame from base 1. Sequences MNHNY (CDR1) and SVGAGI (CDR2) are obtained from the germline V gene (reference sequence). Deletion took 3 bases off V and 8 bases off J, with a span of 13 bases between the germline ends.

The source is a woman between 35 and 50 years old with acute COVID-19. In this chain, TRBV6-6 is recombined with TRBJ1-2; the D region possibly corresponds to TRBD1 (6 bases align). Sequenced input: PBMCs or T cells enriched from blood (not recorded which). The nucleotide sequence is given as TGTGCCAGCAGTTATGGACCAGGGGTGGGCTACACCTTC. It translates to CASSYGPGVGYTF.